The T cell receptor (beta chain) described here comes from a study of blood T cells in healthy people across ages. The CDR3 consists of 13 residues. Trimming stripped 6 bases from V and 9 bases from J, with 18 bases between. Germline CDR1 reads MDHEN; CDR2 reads SYDVKM. In its sample, this clonotype was seen once. Combining a sample-barcoded 5' primer with a J-beta primer mix, a second PCR ran for 7 to 11 cycles. A single record per CDR3 protein comes from TCRdb applying MiXCR to the 5' RACE reads. The table has 700,000 or so distinct CDR3 sequences, approximately 22% seen once. Sample: blood. This clonotype was obtained from a man between 65 and 85 years old in good health. This sequence joins TRBV28 and TRBJ2-7; D assignment may be TRBD1 or TRBD2 (5 bases each). CDR3 residues: CASRYPFRDGQYF. The CDR3 DNA is TGTGCCAGCAGATACCCATTTCGGGACGGGCAGTACTTC.